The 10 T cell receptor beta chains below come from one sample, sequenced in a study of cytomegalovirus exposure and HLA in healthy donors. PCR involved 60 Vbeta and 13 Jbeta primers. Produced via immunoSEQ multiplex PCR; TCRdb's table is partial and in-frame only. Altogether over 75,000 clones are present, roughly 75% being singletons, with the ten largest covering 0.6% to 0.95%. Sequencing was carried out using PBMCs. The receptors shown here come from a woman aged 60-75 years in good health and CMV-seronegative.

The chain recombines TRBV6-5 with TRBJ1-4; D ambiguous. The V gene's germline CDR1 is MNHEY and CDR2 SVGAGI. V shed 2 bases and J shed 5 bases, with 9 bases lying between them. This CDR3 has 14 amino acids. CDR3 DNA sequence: TGTGCCAGCAGTTACGGAGGCCGAAATGAAAAACTGTTTTTT. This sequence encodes CASSYGGRNEKLFF.

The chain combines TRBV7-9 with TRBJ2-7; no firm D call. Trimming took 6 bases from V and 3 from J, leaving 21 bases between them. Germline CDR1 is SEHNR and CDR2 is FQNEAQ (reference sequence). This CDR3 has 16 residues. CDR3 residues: CASSPERRGPIYEQYF. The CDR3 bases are TGTGCCAGCAGTCCCGAACGTCGTGGGCCTATCTACGAGCAGTACTTC.

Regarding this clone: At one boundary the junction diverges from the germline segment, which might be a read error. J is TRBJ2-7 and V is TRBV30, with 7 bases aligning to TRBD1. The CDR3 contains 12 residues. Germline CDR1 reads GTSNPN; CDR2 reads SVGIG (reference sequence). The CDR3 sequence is CACSDRAHEQYF. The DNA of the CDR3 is TGTGCCTGCAGTGACAGGGCCCACGAGCAGTACTTC.

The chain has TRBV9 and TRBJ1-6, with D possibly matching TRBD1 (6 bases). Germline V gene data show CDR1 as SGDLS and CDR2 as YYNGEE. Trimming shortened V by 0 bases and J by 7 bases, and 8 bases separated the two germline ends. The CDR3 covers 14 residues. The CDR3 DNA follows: TGTGCCAGCAGCGTAGCCAGGGGAAATTCACCCCTCCACTTT. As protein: CASSVARGNSPLHF.

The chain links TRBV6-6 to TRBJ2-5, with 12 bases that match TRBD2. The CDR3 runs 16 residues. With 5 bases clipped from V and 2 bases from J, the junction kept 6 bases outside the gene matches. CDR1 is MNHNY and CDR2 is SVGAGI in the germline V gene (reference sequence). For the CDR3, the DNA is TGTGCCAGCAGTCACGGACTAGCGGGGAAACAAGAGACCCAGTACTTC. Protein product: CASSHGLAGKQETQYF.

DNA for the CDR3: TGTGCCAGCACCCTCCCGGGTAGGGGGCGTCAAGAGACCCAGTACTTC. As protein: CASTLPGRGRQETQYF. The chain carries TRBV6-6 and TRBJ2-5; 7 bases are a match to TRBD1. Germline V gene sequence: CDR1 MNHNY, CDR2 SVGAGI (reference sequence). V lost 7 bases, J lost 2 bases, and 13 bases stayed unmatched. The CDR3 spans 16 residues.

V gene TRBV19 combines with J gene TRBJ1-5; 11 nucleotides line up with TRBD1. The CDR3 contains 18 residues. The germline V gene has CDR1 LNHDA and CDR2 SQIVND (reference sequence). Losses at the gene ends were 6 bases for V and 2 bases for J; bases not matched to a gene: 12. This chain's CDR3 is CASRARDRGISGNQPQHF. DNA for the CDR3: TGTGCCAGTAGAGCCCGGGACAGGGGGATTTCGGGCAATCAGCCCCAGCATTTT.

The chain's CDR3 is CAWSVGTGGINEQFF. The CDR3 DNA reads as TGTGCCTGGAGCGTAGGGACAGGGGGTATCAATGAGCAGTTCTTC. The chain has TRBV30 and TRBJ2-1, with 11 nucleotides matching TRBD1. This CDR3 is built from 15 residues. The germline V gene has CDR1 GTSNPN and CDR2 SVGIG (reference sequence). V gave up 3 bases and J gave up 6 bases; unmatched junction bases: 7.

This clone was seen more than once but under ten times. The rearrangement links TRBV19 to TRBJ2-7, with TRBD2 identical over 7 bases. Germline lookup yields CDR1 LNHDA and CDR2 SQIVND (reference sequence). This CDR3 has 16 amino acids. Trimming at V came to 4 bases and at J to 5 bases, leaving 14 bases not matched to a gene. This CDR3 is CASSTSSGGVIHEQYF. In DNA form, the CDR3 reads TGTGCCAGTAGTACTTCCTCGGGGGGTGTGATCCACGAGCAGTACTTC.

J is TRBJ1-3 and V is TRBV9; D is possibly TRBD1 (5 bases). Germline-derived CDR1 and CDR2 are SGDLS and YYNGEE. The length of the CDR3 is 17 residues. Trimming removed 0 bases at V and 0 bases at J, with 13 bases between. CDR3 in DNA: TGTGCCAGCAGCGTAGGAGGTGGCGGGGGCTCTGGAAACACCATATATTTT. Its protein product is CASSVGGGGGSGNTIYF.